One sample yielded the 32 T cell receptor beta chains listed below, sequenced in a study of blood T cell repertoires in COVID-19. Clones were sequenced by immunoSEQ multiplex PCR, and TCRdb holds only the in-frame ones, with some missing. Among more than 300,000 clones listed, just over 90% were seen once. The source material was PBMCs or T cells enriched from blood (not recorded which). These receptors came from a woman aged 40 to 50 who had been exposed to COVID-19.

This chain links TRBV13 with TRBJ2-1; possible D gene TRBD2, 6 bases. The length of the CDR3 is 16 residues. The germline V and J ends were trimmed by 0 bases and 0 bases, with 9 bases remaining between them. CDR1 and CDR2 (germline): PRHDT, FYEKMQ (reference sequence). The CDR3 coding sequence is TGTGCCAGCAGCTTAGGAGGAGGGAGCTCCTACAATGAGCAGTTCTTC. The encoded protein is CASSLGGGSSYNEQFF.

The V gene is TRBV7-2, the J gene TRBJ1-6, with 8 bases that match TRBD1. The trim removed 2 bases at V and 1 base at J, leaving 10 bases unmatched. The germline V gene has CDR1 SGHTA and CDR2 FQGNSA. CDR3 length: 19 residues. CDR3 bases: TGTGCCAGCAGCTTAACCCGCAGGGGGCTAGGTTCCTATAATTCACCCCTCCACTTT. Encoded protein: CASSLTRRGLGSYNSPLHF.

The CDR3 DNA reads as TGTGCCAGCAGCCTCCGGGACAGAACCCAAAATGGTCCTGAAGCTTTCTTT. This sequence encodes CASSLRDRTQNGPEAFF. The V call is TRBV7-8, the J call TRBJ1-1, with 7 bases fitting TRBD1. The CDR3 is 17 amino acids. The trim removed 5 bases at V and 6 bases at J, leaving 18 bases unmatched. Germline CDR1 reads SGHVS; CDR2 reads FQNEAQ. Complete variable domain (other parts from reference TRBV7-8 and TRBJ1-1): GAGVSQSPRYKVAKRGQDVALRCDPISGHVSLFWYQQALGQGPEFLTYFQNEAQLDKSGLPSDRFFAERPEGSVSTLKIQRTQQEDSAVYLCASSLRDRTQNGPEAFFGQGTRLTVV.

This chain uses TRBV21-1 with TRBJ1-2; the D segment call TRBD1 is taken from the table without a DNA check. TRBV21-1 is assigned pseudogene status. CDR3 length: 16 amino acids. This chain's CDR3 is CASSKRGRGRLGGYTF. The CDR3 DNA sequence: TGTGCCAGCAGCAAACGCGGCAGGGGTAGGCTCGGTGGCTACACCTTC.

The CDR3 DNA follows: TGTGCCAGCAGCTTTTCGAGAACGAACACTGAAGCTTTCTTT. Its protein product is CASSFSRTNTEAFF. The V call is TRBV7-9, the J call TRBJ1-1; D gene unclear. CDR3 length equals 14 residues. Germline lookup yields CDR1 SEHNR and CDR2 FQNEAQ (reference sequence). The V end lost 3 bases, the J end lost 1 base, and 9 bases lay between the germline ends. Full variable domain (outside the CDR3, taken from reference TRBV7-9 and TRBJ1-1): DTGVSQNPRHKITKRGQNVTFRCDPISEHNRLYWYRQTLGQGPEFLTYFQNEAQLEKSRLLSDRFSAERPKGSFSTLEIQRTEQGDSAMYLCASSFSRTNTEAFFGQGTRLTVV.

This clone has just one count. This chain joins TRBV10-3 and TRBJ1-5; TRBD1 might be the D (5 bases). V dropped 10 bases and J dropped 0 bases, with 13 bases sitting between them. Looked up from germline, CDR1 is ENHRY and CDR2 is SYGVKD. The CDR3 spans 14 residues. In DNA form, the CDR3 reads TGTGCCACCAGGGTAGAGGTTAGCAATCAGCCCCAGCATTTT. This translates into CATRVEVSNQPQHF.

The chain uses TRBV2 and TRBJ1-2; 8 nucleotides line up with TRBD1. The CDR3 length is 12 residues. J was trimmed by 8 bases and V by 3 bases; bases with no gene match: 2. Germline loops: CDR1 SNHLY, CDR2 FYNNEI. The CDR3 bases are TGTGCCAGCAGTGACAGGGGGCGAGGCTACACCTTC. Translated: CASSDRGRGYTF.

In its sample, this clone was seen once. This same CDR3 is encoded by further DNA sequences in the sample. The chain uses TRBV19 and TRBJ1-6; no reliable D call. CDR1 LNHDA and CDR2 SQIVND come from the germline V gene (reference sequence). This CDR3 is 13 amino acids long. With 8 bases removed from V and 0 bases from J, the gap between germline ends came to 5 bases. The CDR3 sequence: CASRSSYNSPLHF. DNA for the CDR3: TGTGCCAGTCGGAGCTCCTATAATTCACCCCTCCACTTT.

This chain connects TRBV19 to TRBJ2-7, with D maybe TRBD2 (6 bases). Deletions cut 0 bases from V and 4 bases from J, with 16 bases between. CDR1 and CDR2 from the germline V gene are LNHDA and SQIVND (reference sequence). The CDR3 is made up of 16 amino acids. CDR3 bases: TGTGCCAGTAGTATAGATGGTCGCCGGGAGAGATACGAGCAGTACTTC. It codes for CASSIDGRRERYEQYF.

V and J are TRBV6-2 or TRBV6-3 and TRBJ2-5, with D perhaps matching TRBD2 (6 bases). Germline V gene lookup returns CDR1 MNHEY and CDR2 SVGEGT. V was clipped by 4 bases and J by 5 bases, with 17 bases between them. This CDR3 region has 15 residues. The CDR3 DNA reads TGTGCCAGCAGTTGGACCGGGAGCCTGGGGGAGACCCAGTACTTC. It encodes CASSWTGSLGETQYF.

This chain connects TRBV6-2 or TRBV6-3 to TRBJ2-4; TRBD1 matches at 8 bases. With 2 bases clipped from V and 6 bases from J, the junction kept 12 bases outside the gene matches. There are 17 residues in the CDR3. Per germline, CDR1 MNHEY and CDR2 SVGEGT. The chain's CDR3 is CASSYIRTGKLGNIQYF. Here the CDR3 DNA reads TGTGCCAGCAGTTACATCCGGACAGGGAAGTTGGGAAACATTCAGTACTTC.

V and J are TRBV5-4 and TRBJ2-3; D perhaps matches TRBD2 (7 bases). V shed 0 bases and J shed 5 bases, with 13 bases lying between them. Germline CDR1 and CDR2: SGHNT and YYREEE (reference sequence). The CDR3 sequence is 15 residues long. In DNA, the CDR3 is TGTGCCAGCAGCTTGGGGGGGGGCGCGGAAGATACGCAGTATTTT. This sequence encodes CASSLGGGAEDTQYF.

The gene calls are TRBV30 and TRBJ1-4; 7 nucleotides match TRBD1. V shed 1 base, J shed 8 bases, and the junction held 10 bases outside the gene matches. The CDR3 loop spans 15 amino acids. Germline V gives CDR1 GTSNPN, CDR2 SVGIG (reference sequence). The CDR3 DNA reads TGTGCCTGGAGTGGATACAGGGGAAAGCGCGAAAAACTGTTTTTT. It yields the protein CAWSGYRGKREKLFF.

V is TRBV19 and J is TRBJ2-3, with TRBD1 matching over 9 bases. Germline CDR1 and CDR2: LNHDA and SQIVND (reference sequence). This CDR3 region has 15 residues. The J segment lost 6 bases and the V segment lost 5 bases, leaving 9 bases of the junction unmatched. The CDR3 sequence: CASSPTGGGLDTQYF. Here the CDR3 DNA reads TGTGCCAGTAGTCCTACAGGGGGCGGTTTGGATACGCAGTATTTT.

The CDR3 DNA reads as TGTGCCAGCACCCCGGGCGGGGGGCCTAGTGAGCAGTTCTTC. As protein: CASTPGGGPSEQFF. V gene TRBV7-3 combines with J gene TRBJ2-1; 8 positions agree with TRBD2. The ends lost 7 bases at V and 9 bases at J; junction bases unmatched: 11. This CDR3 region has 14 residues. Germline CDR1 is SGHTA and CDR2 is FQGTGA.

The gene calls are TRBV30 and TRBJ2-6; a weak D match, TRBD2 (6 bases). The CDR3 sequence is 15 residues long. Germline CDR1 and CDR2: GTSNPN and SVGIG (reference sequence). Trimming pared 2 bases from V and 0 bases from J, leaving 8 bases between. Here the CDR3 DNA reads TGTGCCTGGAGTTCCGGGGGCTCTGGGGCCAACGTCCTGACTTTC. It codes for CAWSSGGSGANVLTF.

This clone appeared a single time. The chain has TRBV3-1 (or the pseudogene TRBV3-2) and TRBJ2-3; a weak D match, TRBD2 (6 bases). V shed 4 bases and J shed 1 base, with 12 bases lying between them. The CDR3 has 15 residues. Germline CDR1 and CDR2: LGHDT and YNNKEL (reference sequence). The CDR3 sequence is CASSRRGVGTDTQYF. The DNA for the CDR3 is TGTGCCAGCAGCCGGAGGGGCGTAGGCACAGATACGCAGTATTTT.

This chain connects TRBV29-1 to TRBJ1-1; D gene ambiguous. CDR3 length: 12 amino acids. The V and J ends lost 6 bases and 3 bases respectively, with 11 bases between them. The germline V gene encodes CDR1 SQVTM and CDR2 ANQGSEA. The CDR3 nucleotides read TGCAGCGTCGTGCCGGGAGACACTGAAGCTTTCTTT. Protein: CSVVPGDTEAFF.

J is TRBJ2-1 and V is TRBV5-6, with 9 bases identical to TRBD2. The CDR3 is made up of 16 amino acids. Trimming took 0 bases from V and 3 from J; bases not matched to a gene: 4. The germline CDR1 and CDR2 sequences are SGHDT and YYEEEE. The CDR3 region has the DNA TGTGCCAGCAGCTTGGCTTTAGCGGGAGTCTACAATGAGCAGTTCTTC. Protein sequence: CASSLALAGVYNEQFF.

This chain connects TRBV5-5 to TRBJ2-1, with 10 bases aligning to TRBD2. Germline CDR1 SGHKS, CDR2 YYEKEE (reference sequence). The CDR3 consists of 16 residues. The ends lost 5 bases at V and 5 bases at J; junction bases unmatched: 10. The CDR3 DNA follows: TGTGCCAGCAGTTCTACTCCGGGACTAGCGAACAATGAGCAGTTCTTC. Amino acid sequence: CASSSTPGLANNEQFF.

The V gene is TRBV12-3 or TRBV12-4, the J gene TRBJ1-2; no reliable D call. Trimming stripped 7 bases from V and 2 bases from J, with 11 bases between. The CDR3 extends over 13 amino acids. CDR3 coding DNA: TGTGCCAGCACCCCGGGTGGGAACTATGGCTACACCTTC. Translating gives CASTPGGNYGYTF.

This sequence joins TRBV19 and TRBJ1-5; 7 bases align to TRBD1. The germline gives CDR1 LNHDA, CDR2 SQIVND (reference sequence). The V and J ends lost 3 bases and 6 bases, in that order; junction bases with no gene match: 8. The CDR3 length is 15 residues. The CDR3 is CASSIEGARSQPQHF. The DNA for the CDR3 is TGTGCCAGTAGTATCGAGGGGGCACGTAGTCAGCCCCAGCATTTT.

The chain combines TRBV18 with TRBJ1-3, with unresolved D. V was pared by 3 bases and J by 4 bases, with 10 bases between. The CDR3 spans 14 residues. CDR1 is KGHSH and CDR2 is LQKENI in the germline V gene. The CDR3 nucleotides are TGTGCCAGCTCACCCCCGACAAGAGGAAACACCATATATTTT. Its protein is CASSPPTRGNTIYF.

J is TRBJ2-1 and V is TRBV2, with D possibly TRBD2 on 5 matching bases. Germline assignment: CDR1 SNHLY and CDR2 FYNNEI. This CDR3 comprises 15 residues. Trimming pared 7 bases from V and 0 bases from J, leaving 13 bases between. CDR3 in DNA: TGTGCCAGCACTAGGGCAGCGGCCTCCTACAATGAGCAGTTCTTC. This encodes CASTRAAASYNEQFF.

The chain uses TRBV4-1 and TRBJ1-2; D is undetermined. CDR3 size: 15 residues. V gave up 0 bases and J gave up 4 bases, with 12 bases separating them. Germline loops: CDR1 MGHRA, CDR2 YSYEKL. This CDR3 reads CASSQEVSEIYGYTF. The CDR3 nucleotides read TGCGCCAGCAGCCAAGAAGTATCGGAGATCTATGGCTACACCTTC.

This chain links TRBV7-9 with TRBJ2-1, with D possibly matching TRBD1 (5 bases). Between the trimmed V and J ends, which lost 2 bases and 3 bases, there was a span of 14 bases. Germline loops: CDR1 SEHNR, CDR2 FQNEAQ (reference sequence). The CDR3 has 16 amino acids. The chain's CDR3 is CASSLKDAGYYNEQFF. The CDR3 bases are TGTGCCAGCAGCTTAAAGGATGCAGGGTACTACAATGAGCAGTTCTTC.

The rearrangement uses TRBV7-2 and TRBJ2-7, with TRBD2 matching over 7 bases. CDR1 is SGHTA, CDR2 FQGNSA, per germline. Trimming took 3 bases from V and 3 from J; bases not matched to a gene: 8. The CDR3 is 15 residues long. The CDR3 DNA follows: TGTGCCAGCAGCTTTGGGGCTAGCGGTCTCTACGAGCAGTACTTC. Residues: CASSFGASGLYEQYF.

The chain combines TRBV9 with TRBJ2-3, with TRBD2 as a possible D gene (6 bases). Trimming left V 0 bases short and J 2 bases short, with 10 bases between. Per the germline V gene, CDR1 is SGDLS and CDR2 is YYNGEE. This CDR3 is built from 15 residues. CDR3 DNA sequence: TGTGCCAGCAGCGTAGCTCAGGGACTCACAGATACGCAGTATTTT. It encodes CASSVAQGLTDTQYF. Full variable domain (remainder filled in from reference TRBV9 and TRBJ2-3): DSGVTQTPKHLITATGQRVTLRCSPRSGDLSVYWYQQSLDQGLQFLIQYYNGEERAKGNILERFSAQQFPDLHSELNLSSLELGDSALYFCASSVAQGLTDTQYFGPGTRLTVL.

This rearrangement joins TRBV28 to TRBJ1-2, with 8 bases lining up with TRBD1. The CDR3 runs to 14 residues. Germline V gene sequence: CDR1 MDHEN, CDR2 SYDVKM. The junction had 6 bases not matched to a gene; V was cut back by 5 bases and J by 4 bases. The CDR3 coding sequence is TGTGCCAGCAGTGTGGACAGGGTAGGCTATGGCTACACCTTC. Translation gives CASSVDRVGYGYTF.

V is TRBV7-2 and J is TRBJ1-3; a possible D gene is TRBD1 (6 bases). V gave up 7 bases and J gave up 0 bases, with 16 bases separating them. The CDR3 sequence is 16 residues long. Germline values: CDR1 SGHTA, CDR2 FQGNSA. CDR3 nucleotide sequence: TGTGCCAGCAAACTCTCCGGGACACCCTCTGGAAACACCATATATTTT. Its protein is CASKLSGTPSGNTIYF.

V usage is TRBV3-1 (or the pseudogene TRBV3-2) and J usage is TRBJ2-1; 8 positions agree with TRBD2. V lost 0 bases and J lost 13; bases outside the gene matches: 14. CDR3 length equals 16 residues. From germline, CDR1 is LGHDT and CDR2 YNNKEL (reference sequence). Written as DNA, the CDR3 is TGTGCCAGCAGCCAAGATCTTGCGGGACTAGTTTCTTATCAGTTCTTC. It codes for CASSQDLAGLVSYQFF.

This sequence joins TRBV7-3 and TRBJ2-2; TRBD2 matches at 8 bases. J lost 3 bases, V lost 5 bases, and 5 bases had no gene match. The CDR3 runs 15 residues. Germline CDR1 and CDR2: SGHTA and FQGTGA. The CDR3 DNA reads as TGTGCCAGCAGCGGCGGGACTAGGGACACCGGGGAGCTGTTTTTT. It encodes CASSGGTRDTGELFF.